This TCR beta chain was captured in a study of identifying expanded T cells in peripheral blood. On this clone itself: Its antigen is undetermined.

Study conclusions and caveats: Differentially abundant clones: about 1.2 between replicates, about 15 at around 2 weeks, 19 at four. Clone count variance between roughly 2-week samples rose with total template count.

CDR1 and CDR2 (germline): LGHNT, FRNRAP. CDR3 size: 14 residues. Trimming took off 1 base at V and 0 bases at J, with 4 bases between the two ends. Libraries were prepared by immunoSEQ multiplex PCR; TCRdb keeps only in-frame clonotypes and omits some of them. The sample lists about 120,000 clones; more than 75% were seen once. Healthy donors had no documented immune events, such as infections, while sampled. The V call is TRBV12-5, the J call TRBJ1-3, with D hard to call. This clonotype was sampled from a person between 18 and 75 years old in good health. Sequenced input: blood. CDR3 region: CASGLGNSGNTIYF. In DNA form, the CDR3 reads TGTGCTAGTGGTTTGGGGAACTCTGGAAACACCATATATTTT.